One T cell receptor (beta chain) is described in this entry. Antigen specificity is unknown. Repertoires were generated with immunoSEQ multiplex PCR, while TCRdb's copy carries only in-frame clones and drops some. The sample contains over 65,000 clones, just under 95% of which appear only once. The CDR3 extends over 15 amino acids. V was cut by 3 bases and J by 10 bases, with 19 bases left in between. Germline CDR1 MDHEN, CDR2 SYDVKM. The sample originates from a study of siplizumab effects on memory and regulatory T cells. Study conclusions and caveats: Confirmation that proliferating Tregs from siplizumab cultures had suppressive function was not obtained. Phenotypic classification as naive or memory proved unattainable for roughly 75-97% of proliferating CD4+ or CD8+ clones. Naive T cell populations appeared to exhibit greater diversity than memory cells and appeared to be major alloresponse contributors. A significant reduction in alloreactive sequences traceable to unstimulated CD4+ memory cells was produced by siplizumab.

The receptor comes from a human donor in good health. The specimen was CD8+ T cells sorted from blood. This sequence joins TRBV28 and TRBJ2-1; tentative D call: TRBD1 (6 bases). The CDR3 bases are TGTGCCAGCAGTTTGATAGCATACGGGACACAAGAGCAGTTCTTC. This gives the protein CASSLIAYGTQEQFF.